A selection of T cell receptor beta chains follows, all from one sample in a study of shared clonotypes between healthy human individuals. Measured with immunoSEQ multiplex PCR; TCRdb has only the in-frame clones, and not every one. This table has some 2 million clones, 85% to 95% appearing once. The sample consisted of naive CD8+ T cells sorted from blood. These TCRs come from a man aged 18 to 30 in good health. CDR3s include the opening cysteine and the closing phenylalanine or tryptophan. Clone size is shown for a subset of rows, as once, few, many or a class of expanded clone.

V gene: TRBV5-8; J gene: TRBJ2-5; clone size: -; CDR3 protein: CASTPGTSGLEETQYF
V gene: TRBV7-9; J gene: TRBJ2-1; clone size: -; CDR3 protein: CASSLVAGVDEQFF
V gene: TRBV29-1; J gene: TRBJ2-4; clone size: -; CDR3 protein: CSVEDRGGLAKNIQYF
V gene: TRBV6-1; J gene: TRBJ2-7; clone size: -; CDR3 protein: CASSEAHEQYF
V gene: TRBV9; J gene: TRBJ2-6; clone size: -; CDR3 protein: CASSSLRDGANVLTF
V gene: TRBV5-1; J gene: TRBJ2-3; clone size: once; CDR3 protein: CASSFGDHYTDTQYF
V gene: TRBV5-6; J gene: TRBJ1-6; clone size: -; CDR3 protein: CASSWEQGPGNSPLHF
V gene: TRBV5-1; J gene: TRBJ1-4; clone size: -; CDR3 protein: CASSLVGDEKLFF
V gene: TRBV20-1; J gene: TRBJ1-2; clone size: -; CDR3 protein: CGAGGGDGYTF
V gene: TRBV28; J gene: TRBJ2-2; clone size: -; CDR3 protein: CASSLIAGMSGELFF
V gene: TRBV2; J gene: TRBJ2-1; clone size: -; CDR3 protein: CASSESSGGYNEQFF
V gene: TRBV6-1; J gene: TRBJ2-5; clone size: -; CDR3 protein: CASRTTGEETQYF
V gene: TRBV30; J gene: TRBJ2-3; clone size: -; CDR3 protein: CAWSVTGGPADTQYF
V gene: TRBV5-6; J gene: TRBJ2-7; clone size: -; CDR3 protein: CASSLVGELYEQYF
V gene: TRBV6-5; J gene: TRBJ1-2; clone size: -; CDR3 protein: CASSQLPQRDYGYTF
V gene: TRBV14; J gene: TRBJ2-7; clone size: -; CDR3 protein: CASSQERGAVYEQYF
V gene: TRBV27; J gene: TRBJ2-7; clone size: -; CDR3 protein: CASRQGSSYEQYF
V gene: TRBV4-1; J gene: TRBJ1-1; clone size: -; CDR3 protein: CASSHLMGDTEAFF
V gene: TRBV30; J gene: TRBJ1-1; clone size: -; CDR3 protein: CACPGHRNTEAFF
V gene: TRBV13; J gene: TRBJ2-3; clone size: once; CDR3 protein: CASSSEDSPRDTQYF
V gene: TRBV11-2; J gene: TRBJ1-1; clone size: -; CDR3 protein: CASILTRQGVTEAFF
V gene: TRBV4-3; J gene: TRBJ2-2; clone size: -; CDR3 protein: CASSQDSWGENGELFF
V gene: TRBV5-6; J gene: TRBJ2-7; clone size: -; CDR3 protein: CASSLAGTSPYEQYF
V gene: TRBV7-9; J gene: TRBJ2-7; clone size: -; CDR3 protein: CASSPSGDREQYF
V gene: TRBV7-8; J gene: TRBJ2-1; clone size: -; CDR3 protein: CASSFSDEQFF
V gene: TRBV27; J gene: TRBJ2-5; clone size: -; CDR3 protein: CASSLSPGQVDQETQYF
V gene: TRBV5-6; J gene: TRBJ2-3; clone size: -; CDR3 protein: CASSFPGEADTQYF
V gene: TRBV4-3; J gene: TRBJ2-2; clone size: -; CDR3 protein: CASSQVGHTGELFF
V gene: TRBV5-6; J gene: TRBJ2-5; clone size: -; CDR3 protein: CASSSVETQYF
V gene: TRBV11-2; J gene: TRBJ2-7; clone size: -; CDR3 protein: CASSLESGATGSEQYF
V gene: TRBV29-1; J gene: TRBJ2-7; clone size: -; CDR3 protein: CSVVTTSYEQYF
V gene: TRBV4-3; J gene: TRBJ2-3; clone size: -; CDR3 protein: CASSQVVLAGRSTDTQYF
V gene: TRBV7-9; J gene: TRBJ1-2; clone size: -; CDR3 protein: CASGSGYTF
V gene: TRBV27; J gene: TRBJ1-4; clone size: -; CDR3 protein: CASSLQGWGEKLFF
V gene: TRBV4-3; J gene: TRBJ1-5; clone size: -; CDR3 protein: CASSQVRSFSNQPQHF
V gene: TRBV7-9; J gene: TRBJ1-6; clone size: -; CDR3 protein: CASSLDLGGMALHF
V gene: TRBV5-1; J gene: TRBJ2-1; clone size: -; CDR3 protein: CASTPTPSGQNYNEQFF
V gene: TRBV18; J gene: TRBJ2-1; clone size: -; CDR3 protein: CASSHRDTYNEQFF
V gene: TRBV30; J gene: TRBJ2-7; clone size: -; CDR3 protein: CAWSVGTGNSYEQYF
V gene: TRBV27; J gene: TRBJ1-2; clone size: -; CDR3 protein: CASSQGISDYGYTF
V gene: TRBV28; J gene: TRBJ1-4; clone size: -; CDR3 protein: CASSTGHYTTNEKLFF
V gene: TRBV5-4; J gene: TRBJ2-3; clone size: -; CDR3 protein: CASSLVADEYRTDTQYF
V gene: TRBV9; J gene: TRBJ1-1; clone size: -; CDR3 protein: CASSATTGGEAFF
V gene: TRBV6-5; J gene: TRBJ2-7; clone size: -; CDR3 protein: CASSYSGVGNEQYF
V gene: TRBV21-1; J gene: TRBJ2-2; clone size: once; CDR3 protein: CASSSSGTDNTGELFF